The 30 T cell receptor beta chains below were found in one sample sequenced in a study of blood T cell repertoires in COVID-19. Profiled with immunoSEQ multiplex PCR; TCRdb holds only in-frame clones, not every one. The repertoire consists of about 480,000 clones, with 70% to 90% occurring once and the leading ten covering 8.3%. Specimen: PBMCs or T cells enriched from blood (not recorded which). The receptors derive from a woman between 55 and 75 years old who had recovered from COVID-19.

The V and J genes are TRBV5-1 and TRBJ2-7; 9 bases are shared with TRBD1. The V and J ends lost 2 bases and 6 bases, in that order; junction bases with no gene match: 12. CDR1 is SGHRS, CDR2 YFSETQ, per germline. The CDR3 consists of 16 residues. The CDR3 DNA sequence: TGCGCCAGCAGCTTTGGGCCCTCCGGGACAGGGTTCGAGCAGTACTTC. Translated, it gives CASSFGPSGTGFEQYF.

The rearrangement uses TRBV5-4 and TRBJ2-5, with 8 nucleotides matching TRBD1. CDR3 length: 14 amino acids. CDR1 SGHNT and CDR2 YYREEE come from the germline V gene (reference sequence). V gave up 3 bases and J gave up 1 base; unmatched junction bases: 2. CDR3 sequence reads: CASSSTGVQETQYF. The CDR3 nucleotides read TGTGCCAGCAGCTCGACAGGGGTCCAAGAGACCCAGTACTTC.

The CDR3 spells CASSLGGTLNTGELFF. CDR3 nucleotides: TGCGCCAGCAGCCTGGGGGGGACACTTAACACCGGGGAGCTGTTTTTT. The chain has TRBV5-1 and TRBJ2-2, with a tentative D call TRBD2 (7 bases). CDR1 is SGHRS, CDR2 YFSETQ, per germline. The CDR3 contains 16 residues. The V end lost 4 bases, the J end lost 2 bases, and 15 bases lay between the germline ends.

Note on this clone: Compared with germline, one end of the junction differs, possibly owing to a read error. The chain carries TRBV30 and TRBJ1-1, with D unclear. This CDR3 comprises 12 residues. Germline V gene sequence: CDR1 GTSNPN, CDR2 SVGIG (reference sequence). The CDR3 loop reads CAWSRISTGAFF. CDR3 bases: TGTGCCTGGTCACGGATTTCGACTGGAGCTTTCTTT.

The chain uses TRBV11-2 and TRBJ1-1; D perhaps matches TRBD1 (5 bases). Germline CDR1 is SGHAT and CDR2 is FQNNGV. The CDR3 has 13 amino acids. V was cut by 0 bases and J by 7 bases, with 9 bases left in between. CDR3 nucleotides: TGTGCCAGCAGCTTAGATCGGGGGGGTGAAGCTTTCTTT. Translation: CASSLDRGGEAFF.

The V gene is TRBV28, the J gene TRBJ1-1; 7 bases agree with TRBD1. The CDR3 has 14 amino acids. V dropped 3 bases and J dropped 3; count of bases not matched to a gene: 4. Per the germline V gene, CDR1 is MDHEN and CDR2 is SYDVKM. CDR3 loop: CASSFRDSYTEAFF. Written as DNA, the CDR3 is TGTGCCAGCAGTTTTCGGGACAGCTACACTGAAGCTTTCTTT.

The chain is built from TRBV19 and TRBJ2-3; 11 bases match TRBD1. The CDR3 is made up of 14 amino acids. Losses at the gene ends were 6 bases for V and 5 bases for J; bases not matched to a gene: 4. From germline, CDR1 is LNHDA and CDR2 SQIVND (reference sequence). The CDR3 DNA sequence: TGTGCCAGTAGGGGACAGGGGGTGGGAGATACGCAGTATTTT. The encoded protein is CASRGQGVGDTQYF.

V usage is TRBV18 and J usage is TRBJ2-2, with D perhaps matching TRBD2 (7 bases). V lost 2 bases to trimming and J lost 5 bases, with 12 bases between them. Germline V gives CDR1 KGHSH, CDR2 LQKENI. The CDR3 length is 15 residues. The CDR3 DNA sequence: TGTGCCAGCTCACCAGCGGGGGCTAAGACCGGGGAGCTGTTTTTT. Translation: CASSPAGAKTGELFF.

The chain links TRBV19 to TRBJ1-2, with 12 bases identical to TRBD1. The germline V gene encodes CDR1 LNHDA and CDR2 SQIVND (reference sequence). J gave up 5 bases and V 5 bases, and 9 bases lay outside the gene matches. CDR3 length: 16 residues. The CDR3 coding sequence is TGTGCCAGTAGTTTCTCCGGGACAGGGGGCAGGTATGGCTACACCTTC. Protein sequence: CASSFSGTGGRYGYTF. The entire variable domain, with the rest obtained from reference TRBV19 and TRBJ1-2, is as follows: DGGITQSPKYLFRKEGQNVTLSCEQNLNHDAMYWYRQDPGQGLRLIYYSQIVNDFQKGDIAEGYSVSREKKESFPLTVTSAQKNPTAFYLCASSFSGTGGRYGYTFGSGTRLTVV.

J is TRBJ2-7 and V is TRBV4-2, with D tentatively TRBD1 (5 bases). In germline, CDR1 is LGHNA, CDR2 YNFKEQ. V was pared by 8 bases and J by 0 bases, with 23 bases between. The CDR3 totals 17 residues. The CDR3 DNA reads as TGTGCCAGCCCAACGCTTGGGTGGGGCGCAGGCTCCTACGAGCAGTACGTC. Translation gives CASPTLGWGAGSYEQYV.

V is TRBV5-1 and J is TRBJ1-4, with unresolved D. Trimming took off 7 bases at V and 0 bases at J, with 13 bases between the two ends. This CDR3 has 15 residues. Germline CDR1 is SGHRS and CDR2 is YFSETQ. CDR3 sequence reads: CASSRGEATNEKLFF. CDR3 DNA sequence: TGCGCCAGCTCACGTGGAGAGGCAACTAATGAAAAACTGTTTTTT.

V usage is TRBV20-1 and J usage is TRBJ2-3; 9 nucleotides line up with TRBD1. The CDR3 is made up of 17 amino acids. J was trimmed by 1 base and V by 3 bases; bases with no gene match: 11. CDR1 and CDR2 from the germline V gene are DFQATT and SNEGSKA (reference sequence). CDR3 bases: TGCAGTGCTAGTCCCGGGACAGGGCCAATGGGCACAGATACGCAGTATTTT. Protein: CSASPGTGPMGTDTQYF.

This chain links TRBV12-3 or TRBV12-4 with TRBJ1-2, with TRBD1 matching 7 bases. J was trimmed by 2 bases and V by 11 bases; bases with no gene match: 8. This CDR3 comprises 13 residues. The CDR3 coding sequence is TGTGCCTCTACACCGACAGGGAACTATGGCTACACCTTC. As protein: CASTPTGNYGYTF.

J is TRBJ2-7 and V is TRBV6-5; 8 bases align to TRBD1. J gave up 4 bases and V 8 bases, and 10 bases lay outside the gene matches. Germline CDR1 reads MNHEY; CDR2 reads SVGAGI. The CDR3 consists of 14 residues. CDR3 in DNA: TGTGCCAGCGGGCCCGGGACAGGAATATACGAGCAGTACTTC. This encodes CASGPGTGIYEQYF.

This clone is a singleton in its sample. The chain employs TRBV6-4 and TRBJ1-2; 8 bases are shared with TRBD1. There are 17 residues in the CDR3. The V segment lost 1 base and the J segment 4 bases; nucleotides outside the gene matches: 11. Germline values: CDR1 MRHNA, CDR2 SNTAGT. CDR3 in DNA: TGTGCCAGCAGTGACTTTGGACAGGGTCACCCTATCTATGGCTACACCTTC. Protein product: CASSDFGQGHPIYGYTF.

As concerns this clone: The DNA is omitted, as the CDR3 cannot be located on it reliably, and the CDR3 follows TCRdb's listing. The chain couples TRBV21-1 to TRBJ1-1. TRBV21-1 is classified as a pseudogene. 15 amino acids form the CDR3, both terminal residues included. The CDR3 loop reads CAEFGVGSMNTEAFF.

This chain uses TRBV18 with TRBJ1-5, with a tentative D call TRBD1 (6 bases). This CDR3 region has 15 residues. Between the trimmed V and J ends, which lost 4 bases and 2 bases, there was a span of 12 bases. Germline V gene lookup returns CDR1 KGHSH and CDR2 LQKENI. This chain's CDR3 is CASSRDTQGNQPQHF. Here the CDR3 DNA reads TGTGCCAGCTCACGGGACACTCAGGGCAATCAGCCCCAGCATTTT.

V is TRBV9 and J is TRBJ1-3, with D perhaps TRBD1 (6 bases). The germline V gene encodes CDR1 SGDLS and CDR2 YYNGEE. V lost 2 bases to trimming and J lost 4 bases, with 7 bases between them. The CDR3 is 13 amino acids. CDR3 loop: CASSVGQGNTIYF. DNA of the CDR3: TGTGCCAGCAGCGTTGGACAGGGAAACACCATATATTTT.

CDR3 nucleotides: TGTGCCAGTAGTATAGGTAGAGGACACTGGTACCAAGAGACCCAGTACTTC. It codes for CASSIGRGHWYQETQYF. This sequence joins TRBV19 and TRBJ2-5; possible D gene TRBD1, 5 bases. CDR1 LNHDA and CDR2 SQIVND come from the germline V gene (reference sequence). Trimming pared 1 base from V and 0 bases from J, leaving 15 bases between. The CDR3 has 17 amino acids.

The CDR3 sequence is CASSGGISDEKLFF. In nucleotides, the CDR3 is TGTGCCAGCAGTGGAGGGATTAGCGATGAAAAACTGTTTTTT. The chain has TRBV2 and TRBJ1-4, with no clear D. Deletions cut 4 bases from V and 6 bases from J, with 12 bases between. The CDR3 covers 14 residues. The V gene's germline CDR1 is SNHLY and CDR2 FYNNEI.

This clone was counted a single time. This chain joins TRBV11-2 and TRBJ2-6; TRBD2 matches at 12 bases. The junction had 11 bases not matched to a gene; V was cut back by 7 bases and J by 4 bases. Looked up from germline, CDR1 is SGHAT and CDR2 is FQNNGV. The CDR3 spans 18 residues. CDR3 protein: CASTPYLAGGPGANVLTF. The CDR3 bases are TGTGCCAGCACCCCTTACCTAGCGGGGGGGCCCGGGGCCAACGTCCTGACTTTC. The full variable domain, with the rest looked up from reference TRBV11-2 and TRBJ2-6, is EAGVAQSPRYKIIEKRQSVAFWCNPISGHATLYWYQQILGQGPKLLIQFQNNGVVDDSQLPKDRFSAERLKGVDSTLKIQPAKLEDSAVYLCASTPYLAGGPGANVLTFGAGSRLTVL.

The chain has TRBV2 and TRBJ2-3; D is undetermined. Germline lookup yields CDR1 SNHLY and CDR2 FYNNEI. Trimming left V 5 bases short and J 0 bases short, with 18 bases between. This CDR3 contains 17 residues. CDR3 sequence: CASSPPDLSESTDTQYF. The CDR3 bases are TGTGCCAGCAGTCCGCCCGACTTGAGCGAAAGCACAGATACGCAGTATTTT.

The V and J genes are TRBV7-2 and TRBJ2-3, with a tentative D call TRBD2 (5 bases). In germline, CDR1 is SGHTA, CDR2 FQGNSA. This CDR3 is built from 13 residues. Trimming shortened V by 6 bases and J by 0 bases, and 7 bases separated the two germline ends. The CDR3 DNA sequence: TGTGCCAGCAGAAGGACTAGCACAGATACGCAGTATTTT. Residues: CASRRTSTDTQYF.

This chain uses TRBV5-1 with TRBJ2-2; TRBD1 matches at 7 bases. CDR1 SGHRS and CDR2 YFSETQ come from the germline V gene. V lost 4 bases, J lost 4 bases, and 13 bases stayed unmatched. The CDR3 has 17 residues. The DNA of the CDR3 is TGCGCCAGCAGCCGAAAGAGCCGAGACAGGGTCACCGGGGAGCTGTTTTTT. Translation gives CASSRKSRDRVTGELFF.

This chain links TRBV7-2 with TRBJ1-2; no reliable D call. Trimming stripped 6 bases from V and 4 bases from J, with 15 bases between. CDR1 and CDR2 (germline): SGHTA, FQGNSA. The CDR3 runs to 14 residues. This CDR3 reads CASRRFSLSYGYTF. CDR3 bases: TGTGCCAGCAGGAGGTTCTCCTTGTCCTATGGCTACACCTTC.

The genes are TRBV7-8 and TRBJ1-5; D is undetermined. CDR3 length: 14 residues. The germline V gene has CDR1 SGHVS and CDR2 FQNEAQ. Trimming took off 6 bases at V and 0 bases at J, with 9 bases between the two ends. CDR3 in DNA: TGTGCCAGCAGAGCGGGGTATAGCAATCAGCCCCAGCATTTT. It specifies CASRAGYSNQPQHF.

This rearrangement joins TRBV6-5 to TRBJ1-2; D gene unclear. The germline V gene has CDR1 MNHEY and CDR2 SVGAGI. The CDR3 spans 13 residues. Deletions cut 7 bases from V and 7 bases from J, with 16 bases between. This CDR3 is CASTRERESGYTF. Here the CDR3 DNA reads TGTGCCAGCACGAGGGAGCGGGAAAGTGGCTACACCTTC.

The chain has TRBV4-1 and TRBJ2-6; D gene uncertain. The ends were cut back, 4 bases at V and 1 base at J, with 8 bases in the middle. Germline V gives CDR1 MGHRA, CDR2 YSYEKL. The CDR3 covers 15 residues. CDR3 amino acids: CASSPPGSGANVLTF. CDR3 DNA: TGCGCCAGCAGCCCCCCCGGGTCTGGGGCCAACGTCCTGACTTTC.

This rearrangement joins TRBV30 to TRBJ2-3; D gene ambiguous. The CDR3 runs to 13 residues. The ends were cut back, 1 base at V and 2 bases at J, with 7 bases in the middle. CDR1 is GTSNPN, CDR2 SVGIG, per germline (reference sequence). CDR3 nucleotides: TGTGCCTGGAGTGGACTCTACACAGATACGCAGTATTTT. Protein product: CAWSGLYTDTQYF.

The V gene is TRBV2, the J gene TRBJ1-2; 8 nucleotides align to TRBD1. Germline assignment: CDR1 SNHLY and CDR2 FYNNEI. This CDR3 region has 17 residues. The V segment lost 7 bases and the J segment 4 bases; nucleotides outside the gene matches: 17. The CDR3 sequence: CASTLERQGAFGYGYTF. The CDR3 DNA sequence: TGTGCCAGCACCCTGGAGAGGCAGGGGGCTTTTGGCTATGGCTACACCTTC.